The entry that follows covers one T cell receptor beta chain sequence. Antigen specificity is unknown. Between the trimmed V and J ends, which lost 0 bases and 6 bases, there was a span of 12 bases. CDR1 and CDR2 (germline): DFQATT, SNEGSKA (reference sequence). The CDR3 extends over 14 amino acids. These data are taken from a study of blood T cells in healthy people across ages. Study-level points and caveats: Underestimates were what the diversity estimates from one million T cells were considered to be.

Per sample, no less than 5 micrograms of total RNA were extracted. The use of a sample-barcoded 5' primer and a J-beta primer mix characterized a second PCR of about 7 to 12 cycles. Each cDNA molecule, via a template-switch adaptor with 12 random nucleotides, was tagged. TCRdb recomputed calls from the 5' RACE reads with MiXCR, one row per CDR3 protein. The top ten hold more than 8.5% of the sample, which has about 930,000 distinct CDR3 sequences, under 35% seen once. These data also featured in a second study, about T cells of mothers and their children.

This chain connects TRBV20-1 to TRBJ2-1, with D perhaps matching TRBD1 or TRBD2 (6 bases each). The source is a woman in her forties in good health. What was sequenced was blood. CDR3: CSARDRGQGNEQFF. Here the CDR3 DNA reads TGCAGTGCTAGAGATCGGGGGCAAGGCAATGAGCAGTTCTTC.